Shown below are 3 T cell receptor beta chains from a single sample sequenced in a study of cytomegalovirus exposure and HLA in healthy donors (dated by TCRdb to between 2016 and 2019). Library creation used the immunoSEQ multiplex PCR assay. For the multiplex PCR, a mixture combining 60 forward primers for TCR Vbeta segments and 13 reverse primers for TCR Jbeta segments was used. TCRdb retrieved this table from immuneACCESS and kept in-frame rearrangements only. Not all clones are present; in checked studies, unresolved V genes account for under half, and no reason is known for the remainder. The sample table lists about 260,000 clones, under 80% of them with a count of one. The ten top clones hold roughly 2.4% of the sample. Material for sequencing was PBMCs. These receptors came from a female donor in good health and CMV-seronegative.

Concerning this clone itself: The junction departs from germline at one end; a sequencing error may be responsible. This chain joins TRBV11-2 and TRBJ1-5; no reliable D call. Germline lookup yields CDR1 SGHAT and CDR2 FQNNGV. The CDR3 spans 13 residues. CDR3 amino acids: CVSSPGRAYPQHF. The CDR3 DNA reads TGTGTCAGCAGCCCCGGGAGGGCCTATCCCCAGCATTTT.

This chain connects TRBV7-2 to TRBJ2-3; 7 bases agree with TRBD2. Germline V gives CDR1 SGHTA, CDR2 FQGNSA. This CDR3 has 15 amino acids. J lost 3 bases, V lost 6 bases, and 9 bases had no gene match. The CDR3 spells CASRTLAAGTDTQYF. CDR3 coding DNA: TGTGCCAGCAGGACCCTAGCGGCAGGAACAGATACGCAGTATTTT.

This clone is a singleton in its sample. The DNA for the CDR3 is TGTGCCAGCAGCCCCGCTAGCGGGAGGGGCGGTGAGCAGTTCTTC. The encoded protein is CASSPASGRGGEQFF. The chain has TRBV7-3 and TRBJ2-1; 12 bases map to TRBD2. The CDR3 has 15 amino acids. V lost 5 bases and J lost 9; bases outside the gene matches: 8. CDR1 and CDR2 (germline): SGHTA, FQGTGA.